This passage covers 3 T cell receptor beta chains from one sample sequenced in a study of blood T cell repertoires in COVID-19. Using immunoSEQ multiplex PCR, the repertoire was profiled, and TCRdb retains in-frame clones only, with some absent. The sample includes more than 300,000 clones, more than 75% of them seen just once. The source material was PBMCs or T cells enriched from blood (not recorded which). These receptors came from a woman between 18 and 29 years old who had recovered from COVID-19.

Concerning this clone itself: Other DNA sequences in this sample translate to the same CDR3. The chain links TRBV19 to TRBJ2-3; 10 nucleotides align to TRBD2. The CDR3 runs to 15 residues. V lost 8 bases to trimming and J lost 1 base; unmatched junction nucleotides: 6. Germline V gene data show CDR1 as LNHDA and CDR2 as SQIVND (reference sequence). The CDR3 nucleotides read TGTGCCAGTTCCCTCGGACTAGCGGGCACAGATACGCAGTATTTT. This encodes CASSLGLAGTDTQYF.

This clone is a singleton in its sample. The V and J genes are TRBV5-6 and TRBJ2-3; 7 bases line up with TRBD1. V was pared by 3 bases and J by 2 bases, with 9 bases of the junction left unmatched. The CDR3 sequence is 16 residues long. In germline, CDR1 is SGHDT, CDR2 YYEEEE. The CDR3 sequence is CASSSLRDSATDTQYF. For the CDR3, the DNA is TGTGCCAGCAGCTCCCTCCGGGACAGTGCCACAGATACGCAGTATTTT.

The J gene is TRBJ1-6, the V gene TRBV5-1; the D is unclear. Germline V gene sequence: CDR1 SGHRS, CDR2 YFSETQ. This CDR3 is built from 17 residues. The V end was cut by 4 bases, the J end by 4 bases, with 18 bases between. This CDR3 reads CASSPRRGYGYNSPLHF. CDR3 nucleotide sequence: TGCGCCAGCAGCCCACGCCGAGGGTACGGATATAATTCACCCCTCCACTTT.